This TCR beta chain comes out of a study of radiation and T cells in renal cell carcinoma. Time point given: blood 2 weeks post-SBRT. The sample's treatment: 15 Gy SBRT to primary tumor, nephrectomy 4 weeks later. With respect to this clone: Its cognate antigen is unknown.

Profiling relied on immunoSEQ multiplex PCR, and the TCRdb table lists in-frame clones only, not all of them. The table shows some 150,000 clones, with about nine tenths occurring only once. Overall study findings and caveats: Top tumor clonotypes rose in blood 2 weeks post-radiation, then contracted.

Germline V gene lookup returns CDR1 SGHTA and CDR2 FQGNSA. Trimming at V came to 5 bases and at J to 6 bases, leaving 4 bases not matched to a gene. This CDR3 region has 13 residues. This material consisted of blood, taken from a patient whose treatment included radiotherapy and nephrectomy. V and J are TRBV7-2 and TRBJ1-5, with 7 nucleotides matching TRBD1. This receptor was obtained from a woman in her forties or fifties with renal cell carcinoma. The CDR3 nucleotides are TGTGCCAGCAGCCCGACAGGGTTTCAGCCCCAGCATTTT. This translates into CASSPTGFQPQHF.